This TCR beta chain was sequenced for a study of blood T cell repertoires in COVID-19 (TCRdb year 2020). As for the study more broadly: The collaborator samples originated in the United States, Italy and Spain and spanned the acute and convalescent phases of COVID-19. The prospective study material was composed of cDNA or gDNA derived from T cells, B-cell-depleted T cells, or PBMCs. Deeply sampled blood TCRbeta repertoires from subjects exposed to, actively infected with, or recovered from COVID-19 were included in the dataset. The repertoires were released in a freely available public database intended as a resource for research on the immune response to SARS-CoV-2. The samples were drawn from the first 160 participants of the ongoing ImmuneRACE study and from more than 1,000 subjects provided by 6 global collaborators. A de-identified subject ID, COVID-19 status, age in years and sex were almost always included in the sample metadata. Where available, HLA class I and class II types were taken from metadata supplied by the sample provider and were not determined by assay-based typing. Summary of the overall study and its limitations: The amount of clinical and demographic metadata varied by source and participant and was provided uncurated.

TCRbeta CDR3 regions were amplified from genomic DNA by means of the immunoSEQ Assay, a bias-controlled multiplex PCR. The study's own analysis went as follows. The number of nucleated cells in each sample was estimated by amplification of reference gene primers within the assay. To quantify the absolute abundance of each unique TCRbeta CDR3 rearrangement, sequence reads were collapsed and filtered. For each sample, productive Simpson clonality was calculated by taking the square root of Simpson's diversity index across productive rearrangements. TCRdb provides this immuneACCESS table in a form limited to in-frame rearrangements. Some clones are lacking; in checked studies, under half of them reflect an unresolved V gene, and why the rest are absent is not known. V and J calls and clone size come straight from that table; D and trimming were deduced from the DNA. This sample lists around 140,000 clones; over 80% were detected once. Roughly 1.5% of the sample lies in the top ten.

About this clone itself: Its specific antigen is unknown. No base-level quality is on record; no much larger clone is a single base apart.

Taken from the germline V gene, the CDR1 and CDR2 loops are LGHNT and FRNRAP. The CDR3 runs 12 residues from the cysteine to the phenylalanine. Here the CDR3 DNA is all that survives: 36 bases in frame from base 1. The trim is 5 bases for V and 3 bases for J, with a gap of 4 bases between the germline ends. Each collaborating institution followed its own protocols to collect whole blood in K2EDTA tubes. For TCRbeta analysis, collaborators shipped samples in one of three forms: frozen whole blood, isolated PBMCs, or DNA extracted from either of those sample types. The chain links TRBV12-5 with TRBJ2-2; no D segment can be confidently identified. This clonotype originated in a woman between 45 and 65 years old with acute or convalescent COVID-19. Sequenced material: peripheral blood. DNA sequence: TGTGCTAGTGGTCTAGACACCGGGGAGCTGTTTTTT. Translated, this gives CASGLDTGELFF.